The present T cell receptor (beta chain) was sequenced within a study of blood T cell repertoires in COVID-19. Study-wide context: Acute and convalescent COVID-19 specimens originated in the United States, Italy and Spain. PBMCs, B-cell-depleted T cells, or T cells provided the cDNA or gDNA that made up the material.

Authors' methods: Quantification of nucleated cells was approximated via reference gene primer amplification. Generated by immunoSEQ multiplex PCR, the TCRdb table keeps only in-frame clones and is missing some. That table gives V, J and clone size, and the DNA gave D and trimming. The sample contains a few hundred thousand clones, around 85% of which appear only once. The source of this sequence is a woman aged 18-29 years with acute or convalescent COVID-19. Sequenced sample: peripheral blood.

CDR3 DNA: TGTGCCACCAGCAGAGATCAGGGGGCCTACGAGCAGTACTTC. Amino acids: CATSRDQGAYEQYF. The chain links TRBV15 to TRBJ2-7; 7 positions match TRBD1. Germline V gives CDR1 LNHNV, CDR2 YYDKDF (reference sequence). V was pared by 0 bases and J by 2 bases, with 1 base of the junction left unmatched. The CDR3 spans 14 residues.